The 2 T cell receptor beta chains below all came from one sample that was sequenced in a study of blood T cell repertoires in COVID-19 (dated by TCRdb to between 2020 and 2021). Library generation was performed with the immunoSEQ multiplex PCR assay. The table was pulled from immuneACCESS by TCRdb, which kept in-frame rearrangements only. Such tables lose some clones; where checked, under half of the loss comes from unresolved V genes, and the rest has no known cause. The sample table contains about 360,000 clones; only one count was recorded for about 89% of them. The ten biggest clones cover approximately 1.2% of the sample. The specimen sequenced was PBMCs or T cells enriched from blood (not recorded which). The receptor set was obtained from a man aged 30 to 39 who had recovered from COVID-19.

The chain uses TRBV3-1 (or the pseudogene TRBV3-2) and TRBJ1-2, with D maybe TRBD1 (6 bases). Between the trimmed V and J ends, which lost 1 base and 6 bases, there was a span of 24 bases. Germline loops: CDR1 LGHDT, CDR2 YNNKEL (reference sequence). The CDR3 spans 18 residues. The CDR3 coding sequence is TGTGCCAGCAGCCAAGGTGGGGGGGCGAGCACATCGTCGCATGGCTACACCTTC. Its protein product is CASSQGGGASTSSHGYTF.

CDR3 sequence: CASTEGGSAGRIDGYTF. The CDR3 DNA follows: TGTGCCAGCACCGAGGGAGGGTCTGCAGGGAGGATCGATGGCTACACCTTC. The rearrangement joins TRBV25-1 to TRBJ1-2; maybe TRBD1 (5 bases). The germline CDR1 and CDR2 sequences are MGHDK and SYGVNS. Trimming stripped 7 bases from V and 6 bases from J, with 27 bases between. The CDR3 loop spans 17 amino acids.